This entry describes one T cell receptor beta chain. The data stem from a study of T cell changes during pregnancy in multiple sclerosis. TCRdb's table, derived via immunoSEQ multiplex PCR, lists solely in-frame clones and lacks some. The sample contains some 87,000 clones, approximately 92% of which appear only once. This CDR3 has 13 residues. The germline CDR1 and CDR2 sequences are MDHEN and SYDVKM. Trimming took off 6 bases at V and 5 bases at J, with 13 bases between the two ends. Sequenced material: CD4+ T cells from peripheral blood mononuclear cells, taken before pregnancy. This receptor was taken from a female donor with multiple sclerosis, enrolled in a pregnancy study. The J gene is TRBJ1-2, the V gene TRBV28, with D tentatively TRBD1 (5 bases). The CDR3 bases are TGTGCCAGCAGAACGGGACTGACGTATGGCTACACCTTC. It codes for CASRTGLTYGYTF.